The clone carrying this T cell receptor (beta chain) was found a few times. What it recognizes is unknown. J lost 13 bases, V lost 3 bases, and 11 bases had no gene match. Germline lookup yields CDR1 MGHRA and CDR2 YSYEKL. The CDR3 totals 15 residues. This specimen comes from a study of cytomegalovirus exposure and HLA in healthy donors. Study observations and caveats: V segments that were indistinguishable, TRBV6-2 and TRBV6-3 among them, were omitted from analysis.

PCR used 60 Vbeta primers and 13 Jbeta primers. Clones were read by immunoSEQ multiplex PCR, and TCRdb kept only the in-frame ones, dropping some. This sample has more than 150,000 clones, with almost 85% found just once. The sequence came from a boy between 2 and 10 years old in good health and CMV-seronegative. The sequenced sample consisted of PBMCs. The rearrangement uses TRBV4-1 and TRBJ2-1; 11 positions match TRBD2. CDR3 DNA sequence: TGCGCCAGCAGCCAGCCGGGACTAGCGGTTCAGAATCAGTTCTTC. Protein product: CASSQPGLAVQNQFF.